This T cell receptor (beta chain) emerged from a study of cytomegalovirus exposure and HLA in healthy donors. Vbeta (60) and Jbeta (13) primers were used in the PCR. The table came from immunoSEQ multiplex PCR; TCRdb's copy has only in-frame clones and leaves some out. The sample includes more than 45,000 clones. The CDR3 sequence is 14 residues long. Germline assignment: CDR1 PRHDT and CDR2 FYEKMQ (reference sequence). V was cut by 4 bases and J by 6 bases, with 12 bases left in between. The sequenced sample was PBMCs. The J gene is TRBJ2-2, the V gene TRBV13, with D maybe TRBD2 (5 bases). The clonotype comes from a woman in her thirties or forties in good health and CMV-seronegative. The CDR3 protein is CASSYPSGSGELFF. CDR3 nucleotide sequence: TGTGCCAGCAGCTACCCCTCGGGGTCCGGGGAGCTGTTTTTT.